This T cell receptor (beta chain) was sequenced for a study of T cell responses to AZD1222 COVID-19 vaccine. Assay: immunoSEQ multiplex PCR; the TCRdb copy retains only in-frame clones and omits some. The table includes some 110,000 clones, 86% detected once. Here the sequenced sample was peripheral blood, taken 28 days after the second dose of the MenACWY control vaccine. This TCR derives from an adult who received the MenACWY meningococcal vaccine as a control.

CDR3 amino acids: CASSFLGTVGEQFF. CDR3 DNA: TGTGCCAGCAGCTTCCTGGGGACAGTAGGGGAGCAGTTCTTC. The chain carries TRBV5-6 and TRBJ2-1; 7 positions match TRBD1. Per the germline V gene, CDR1 is SGHDT and CDR2 is YYEEEE. The V gene end was trimmed by 2 bases and the J gene end by 10 bases; junction bases not matched to a gene: 9. The CDR3 loop spans 14 amino acids.